A single sample is the source of the 30 T cell receptor beta chains below, sequenced in a study of identical twins. TCRdb analysed the 5' RACE reads with MiXCR anew, one entry per CDR3 protein. Here the sample spans fewer than 900,000 distinct CDR3 sequences, about 20% being singletons. These sequences were also reported in another study, on T cells expressing NK-cell markers.

Sequenced sample: PBMCs. These receptors were collected from a woman aged 18-29 years in good health.

This clonotype has ten or more counts. This chain connects TRBV2 to TRBJ1-1; 9 positions agree with TRBD1. The length of the CDR3 is 18 residues. Germline CDR1 is SNHLY and CDR2 is FYNNEI. Trimming removed 11 bases from V and 0 bases from J; junction bases left unmatched: 19. The CDR3 spells CAFSSPYRGLSMNTEAFF. In DNA, the CDR3 is TGTGCCTTCAGTTCCCCGTACAGGGGGCTTAGTATGAACACTGAAGCTTTCTTT.

The gene calls are TRBV14 and TRBJ2-1; the D gene is possibly TRBD2 (6 bases). This CDR3 comprises 16 residues. The germline V gene has CDR1 SGHDN and CDR2 FVKESK. V lost 0 bases, J lost 6 bases, and 15 bases lay in between. In DNA form, the CDR3 reads TGTGCCAGCAGCCAAGACGAATGGCCTAGCGCCAATGAGCAGTTCTTC. This gives the protein CASSQDEWPSANEQFF.

The CDR3 loop is CASSMGQNTGELFF. The CDR3 DNA reads as TGTGCCAGTAGTATGGGACAGAACACCGGGGAGCTGTTTTTT. The chain carries TRBV19 and TRBJ2-2; the D gene is possibly TRBD1 (6 bases). CDR1 and CDR2 from the germline V gene are LNHDA and SQIVND (reference sequence). V lost 3 bases and J lost 1, with 6 bases in between. CDR3 size: 14 residues.

J is TRBJ2-7 and V is TRBV7-2, with 7 bases fitting TRBD2. Looked up from germline, CDR1 is SGHTA and CDR2 is FQGNSA. The trim removed 1 base at V and 0 bases at J, leaving 3 bases unmatched. The CDR3 extends over 15 amino acids. CDR3 DNA sequence: TGTGCCAGCAGCTTAGTACTAGCGAGCTCCTACGAGCAGTACTTC. Its translation is CASSLVLASSYEQYF.

There are a few counts of this clonotype. The gene calls are TRBV12-3 or TRBV12-4 and TRBJ2-2, with D possibly matching TRBD2 (5 bases). Trimming shortened V by 3 bases and J by 1 base, and 6 bases separated the two germline ends. The length of the CDR3 is 14 residues. This chain's CDR3 is CASSFAGNTGELFF. The CDR3 DNA reads TGTGCCAGCAGTTTCGCGGGGAACACCGGGGAGCTGTTTTTT.

The chain uses TRBV20-1 and TRBJ2-7, with D possibly matching TRBD2 (5 bases). This CDR3 contains 13 residues. The V gene lost 5 bases and the J gene lost 5 bases, with 16 bases spanning the gap. The V gene's germline CDR1 is DFQATT and CDR2 SNEGSKA (reference sequence). The CDR3: CSALVTTPDEQYF. The CDR3 DNA reads TGCAGTGCTCTCGTGACTACTCCCGACGAGCAGTACTTC.

The chain couples TRBV5-5 to TRBJ2-1, with D unclear. V was cut by 2 bases and J by 9 bases, with 15 bases left in between. The CDR3 contains 14 residues. Germline-derived CDR1 and CDR2 are SGHKS and YYEKEE (reference sequence). CDR3 residues: CASSFLMGLGEQFF. CDR3 nucleotide sequence: TGTGCCAGCAGCTTTTTAATGGGTCTAGGTGAGCAGTTCTTC.

Points on this clonotype: At one of its ends the junction is not consistent with the germline gene, which may arise from a read error. The V call is TRBV12-3 or TRBV12-4, the J call TRBJ2-1, with 7 nucleotides matching TRBD1. The CDR3 covers 18 residues. Written as DNA, the CDR3 is TGTACCAGCACTCTTTCTGACAGGGTGCTATGGACCTACAATGAGCAGTTCTTC. It specifies CTSTLSDRVLWTYNEQFF.

The chain couples TRBV5-1 to TRBJ2-1; D unclear. The CDR3 has 13 amino acids. CDR1 is SGHRS and CDR2 is YFSETQ in the germline V gene. The V end was cut by 0 bases, the J end by 5 bases, with 6 bases between. CDR3 coding DNA: TGCGCCAGCAGCTTGGACTACCACAATGAGCAGTTCTTC. Its protein is CASSLDYHNEQFF. The full variable domain, in which reference TRBV5-1 and TRBJ2-1 provide the parts outside the CDR3, is KAGVTQTPRYLIKTRGQQVTLSCSPISGHRSVSWYQQTPGQGLQFLFEYFSETQRNKGNFPGRFSGRQFSNSRSEMNVSTLELGDSALYLCASSLDYHNEQFFGPGTRLTVL.

The chain carries TRBV7-2 and TRBJ1-3; D remains ambiguous. Trimming removed 6 bases from V and 8 bases from J, with 8 bases in between. CDR1 is SGHTA and CDR2 is FQGNSA in the germline V gene. The CDR3 is made up of 11 amino acids. The CDR3 nucleotides read TGTGCCAGCAGAATTGGGGACACCATATATTTT. This encodes CASRIGDTIYF.

This rearrangement joins TRBV3-1 to TRBJ2-4, with 10 positions matching TRBD2. The trim removed 1 base at V and 8 bases at J, leaving 17 bases unmatched. In germline, CDR1 is LGHDT, CDR2 YNNKEL (reference sequence). The CDR3 has 19 residues. The CDR3 DNA reads TGTGCCAGCAGCCAAGTGCCCTCAAGCGGGAGGGCGTCGATGGACATTCAGTACTTC. Translated: CASSQVPSSGRASMDIQYF.

This clonotype was detected a few times. This chain links TRBV6-2 or TRBV6-3 with TRBJ2-1; D remains ambiguous. Germline CDR1 MNHEY, CDR2 SVGEGT. Between the trimmed V and J ends, which lost 6 bases and 3 bases, there was a span of 15 bases. The CDR3 contains 15 residues. The CDR3 DNA follows: TGTGCCAGCAGCCCTATGTTGGTAAGCTACAATGAGCAGTTCTTC. This sequence encodes CASSPMLVSYNEQFF.

The chain combines TRBV12-3 or TRBV12-4 with TRBJ1-5; unclear D gene. The CDR3 is 12 amino acids. The V gene lost 6 bases and the J gene lost 6 bases, with 9 bases spanning the gap. The CDR3 is CASSVSSQPQHF. DNA of the CDR3: TGTGCCAGCAGCGTAAGTAGTCAGCCCCAGCATTTT.

The genes are TRBV20-1 and TRBJ1-3, with D uncertain. From germline, CDR1 is DFQATT and CDR2 SNEGSKA (reference sequence). Trimming cost V 3 bases and J 6 bases, with 6 bases left between them. The CDR3 is 11 residues long. This chain's CDR3 is CSASRVNTIYF. The CDR3 DNA is TGCAGTGCTAGTAGGGTAAACACCATATATTTT.

This clonotype showed up just once. The V and J genes are TRBV7-2 and TRBJ2-5; D unresolved. The V end was cut by 2 bases, the J end by 1 base, with 8 bases between. From germline, CDR1 is SGHTA and CDR2 FQGNSA. The CDR3 length is 14 residues. DNA for the CDR3: TGTGCCAGCAGCTTAAACCCCGTCCAAGAGACCCAGTACTTC. Protein sequence: CASSLNPVQETQYF.

In this sample, this clonotype turned up a few times. The rearrangement uses TRBV29-1 and TRBJ2-7; 7 nucleotides match TRBD1. The germline gives CDR1 SQVTM, CDR2 ANQGSEA. V shed 6 bases and J 0 bases; nucleotides not matched to a gene: 11. The CDR3 length is 15 residues. The chain's CDR3 is CSVAPPGGSSYEQYF. The CDR3 coding sequence is TGCAGCGTCGCCCCACCAGGGGGAAGCTCCTACGAGCAGTACTTC.

This clonotype was observed a few times. The chain has TRBV11-3 and TRBJ2-1, with D tentatively TRBD2 (5 bases). CDR3 length equals 13 residues. CDR1 is SGHNT, CDR2 YENEEA, per germline. The germline V and J ends were trimmed by 0 bases and 8 bases, with 8 bases remaining between them. CDR3 bases: TGTGCCAGCAGCTTAGATTCCGGGGATGAGCAGTTCTTC. Translation: CASSLDSGDEQFF.

This clonotype has a count of ten or more. The rearrangement joins TRBV6-2 or TRBV6-3 to TRBJ2-1; no clear D gene. Per germline, CDR1 MNHEY and CDR2 SVGEGT. The CDR3 sequence is 15 residues long. V was cut by 2 bases and J by 5 bases, with 13 bases left in between. The CDR3 DNA sequence: TGTGCCAGCAGTTACGGGCCCGGTGGCCACAATGAGCAGTTCTTC. Amino acid sequence: CASSYGPGGHNEQFF.

This clonotype has just a few counts. The chain is built from TRBV20-1 and TRBJ1-5; 7 bases are shared with TRBD1. CDR1 and CDR2 (germline): DFQATT, SNEGSKA (reference sequence). The CDR3 spans 14 residues. Trimming cost V 6 bases and J 2 bases; bases outside gene matches: 7. CDR3 sequence reads: CSASRRGGNQPQHF. The CDR3 bases are TGCAGTGCCTCCCGCAGGGGGGGCAATCAGCCCCAGCATTTT.

This clonotype came up many times. The gene calls are TRBV9 and TRBJ2-1, with TRBD2 matching over 14 bases. CDR1 and CDR2 from the germline V gene are SGDLS and YYNGEE. The CDR3 extends over 16 amino acids. V was pared by 3 bases and J by 9 bases, with 8 bases of the junction left unmatched. CDR3: CASSDRLAGGVREQFF. In DNA, the CDR3 is TGTGCCAGCAGCGATAGACTAGCGGGAGGGGTACGTGAGCAGTTCTTC.

This clonotype was seen only a few times. The J gene is TRBJ2-7, the V gene TRBV20-1; 9 bases align to TRBD2. The trim removed 6 bases at V and 5 bases at J, leaving 20 bases unmatched. The CDR3 has 17 residues. Germline V gene sequence: CDR1 DFQATT, CDR2 SNEGSKA (reference sequence). CDR3 DNA: TGCAGTGCCGAGGCCCCCTTAATTAGCGGGAGTATCGACGAGCAGTACTTC. Amino acid sequence: CSAEAPLISGSIDEQYF.

This clonotype was seen a handful of times. This chain joins TRBV4-3 and TRBJ2-3, with 12 positions matching TRBD2. This CDR3 is built from 15 residues. The V segment lost 0 bases and the J segment 5 bases; nucleotides outside the gene matches: 0. Germline CDR1 LGHNA, CDR2 YSLEER. This chain's CDR3 is CASSQELAGGDTQYF. CDR3 in DNA: TGCGCCAGCAGCCAAGAACTAGCGGGAGGAGATACGCAGTATTTT.

This clonotype was seen a few times. The rearrangement uses TRBV10-3 and TRBJ2-3, with TRBD2 matching over 11 bases. J gave up 1 base and V 4 bases, and 7 bases lay outside the gene matches. The CDR3 runs to 17 residues. Per germline, CDR1 ENHRY and CDR2 SYGVKD. The CDR3 reads CAISAFPTSGGTDTQYF. The CDR3 DNA is TGTGCCATCAGTGCTTTCCCGACTAGCGGGGGCACAGATACGCAGTATTTT.

This CDR3 reads CSARDAQGETQYF. CDR3 nucleotide sequence: TGCAGTGCTAGAGACGCGCAGGGGGAGACCCAGTACTTC. The rearrangement joins TRBV20-1 to TRBJ2-5; D is perhaps TRBD1 (6 bases). Germline assignment: CDR1 DFQATT and CDR2 SNEGSKA (reference sequence). V lost 0 bases, J lost 5 bases, and 10 bases lay in between. The CDR3 spans 13 residues.

This clonotype was counted a few times. The rearrangement uses TRBV27 and TRBJ2-7; 12 positions agree with TRBD1. CDR1 is MNHEY and CDR2 is SMNVEV in the germline V gene (reference sequence). This CDR3 is 18 amino acids long. Trimming cost V 1 base and J 5 bases; bases outside gene matches: 12. The CDR3 nucleotides read TGTGCCAGCAGTTTATTCCTGGGACAGGGGGCTCGAGTGGACGAGCAGTACTTC. Encoded protein: CASSLFLGQGARVDEQYF.

The chain carries TRBV20-1 and TRBJ1-2; D is undetermined. Per germline, CDR1 DFQATT and CDR2 SNEGSKA (reference sequence). V was cut by 2 bases and J by 7 bases, with 14 bases left in between. The CDR3 is 13 residues long. The CDR3 coding sequence is TGCAGTGCTAGACCTCCCGTTGTGGCTGGCTACACCTTC. This sequence encodes CSARPPVVAGYTF.

This chain connects TRBV9 to TRBJ2-2; D is possibly TRBD1 (8 bases). The CDR3 runs to 16 residues. Trimming shortened V by 3 bases and J by 7 bases, and 19 bases separated the two germline ends. Germline V gene lookup returns CDR1 SGDLS and CDR2 YYNGEE. As DNA, the CDR3 is TGTGCCAGCAGCGCGGGGGGCAGGGGGCTTATCGGGGAGCTGTTTTTT. This translates into CASSAGGRGLIGELFF.

Details on this clonotype: A read error may explain this, as a much larger clone is one base away. V usage is TRBV20-1 and J usage is TRBJ2-7; 7 nucleotides align to TRBD2. The CDR3 has 14 amino acids. Germline CDR1 DFQATT, CDR2 SNEGSKA (reference sequence). In DNA, the CDR3 is TGCAGTGCTAGAGAGGGCGGGAGCTCCTGCGAGCAGTACTTC. This translates into CSAREGGSSCEQYF.

This clonotype appeared a few times. This chain links TRBV20-1 with TRBJ2-1; weak D call: TRBD1 (6 bases). The V gene lost 0 bases and the J gene lost 2 bases, with 14 bases spanning the gap. The CDR3 consists of 16 residues. Germline CDR1 and CDR2: DFQATT and SNEGSKA (reference sequence). The CDR3 here is CSARDLKGDTYNEQFF. CDR3 bases: TGCAGTGCTAGAGATCTAAAGGGGGATACCTACAATGAGCAGTTCTTC.

This chain connects TRBV5-1 to TRBJ1-2; perhaps TRBD1 as D (5 bases). Germline V gene sequence: CDR1 SGHRS, CDR2 YFSETQ. The CDR3 covers 14 residues. Trimming removed 4 bases from V and 0 bases from J, with 10 bases in between. CDR3 in DNA: TGCGCCAGCAGCCCCCCGACAGCTAACTATGGCTACACCTTC. It specifies CASSPPTANYGYTF.